The entry below describes one T cell receptor beta chain. The sample is drawn from a study of cytomegalovirus exposure and HLA in healthy donors. Primers: 60 Vbeta forward and 13 Jbeta reverse. This table comes from immunoSEQ multiplex PCR, and its TCRdb copy is limited to in-frame clones, with some not included. The repertoire has some 110,000 clones, over 12% of them found once; the top ten carry 0.83%. Germline V gene lookup returns CDR1 MGHRA and CDR2 YSYEKL. This CDR3 has 14 residues. Deletions cut 0 bases from V and 0 bases from J, with 6 bases between. The J gene is TRBJ2-7, the V gene TRBV4-1; no definite D call. Specimen: PBMCs. The source of this sequence is a female donor in good health and CMV-seronegative. The DNA for the CDR3 is TGCGCCAGCAGCCAAGACCCAGGCTCCTACGAGCAGTACTTC. Encoded protein: CASSQDPGSYEQYF.